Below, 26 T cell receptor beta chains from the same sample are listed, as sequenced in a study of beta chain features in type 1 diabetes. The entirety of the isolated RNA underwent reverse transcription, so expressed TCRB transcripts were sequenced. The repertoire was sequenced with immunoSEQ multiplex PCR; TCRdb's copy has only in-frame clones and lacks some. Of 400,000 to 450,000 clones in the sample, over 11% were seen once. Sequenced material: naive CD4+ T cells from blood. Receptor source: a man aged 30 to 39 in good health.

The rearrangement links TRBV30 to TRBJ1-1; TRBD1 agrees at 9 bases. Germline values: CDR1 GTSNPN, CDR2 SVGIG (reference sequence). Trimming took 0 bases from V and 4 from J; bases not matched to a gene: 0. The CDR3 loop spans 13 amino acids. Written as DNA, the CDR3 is TGTGCCTGGAGTGTGACAGGGGGCACTGAAGCTTTCTTT. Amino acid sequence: CAWSVTGGTEAFF.

As DNA, the CDR3 is TGTGCCAGTACCAATCGACTAGCGGGACTGTCCTACAATGAGCAGTTCTTC. Translation: CASTNRLAGLSYNEQFF. The J gene is TRBJ2-1, the V gene TRBV19, with 11 bases that match TRBD2. The V and J ends lost 7 bases and 1 base, in that order; junction bases with no gene match: 9. Germline-derived CDR1 and CDR2 are LNHDA and SQIVND (reference sequence). The CDR3 is made up of 17 amino acids.

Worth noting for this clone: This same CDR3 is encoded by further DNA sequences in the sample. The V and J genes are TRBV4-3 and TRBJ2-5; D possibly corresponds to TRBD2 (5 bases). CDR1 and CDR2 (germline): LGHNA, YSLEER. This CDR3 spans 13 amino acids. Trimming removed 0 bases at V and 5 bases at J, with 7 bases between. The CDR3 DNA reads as TGCGCCAGCAGCCAAGATCCGGGGGAGACCCAGTACTTC. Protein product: CASSQDPGETQYF.

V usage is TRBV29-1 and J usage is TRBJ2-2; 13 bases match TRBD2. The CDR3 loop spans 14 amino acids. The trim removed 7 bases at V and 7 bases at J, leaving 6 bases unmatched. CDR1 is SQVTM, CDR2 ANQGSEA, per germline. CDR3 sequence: CSARTSGSGGELFF. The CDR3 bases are TGCAGCGCCAGGACTAGCGGGAGTGGCGGGGAGCTGTTTTTT.

The CDR3: CASTRGLAGIQETQYF. CDR3 bases: TGTGCCAGCACTCGAGGACTAGCGGGAATCCAAGAGACCCAGTACTTC. The rearrangement uses TRBV2 and TRBJ2-5, with TRBD2 identical over 12 bases. Unmatched junction bases numbered 7, after V lost 7 bases and J lost 1 base. The CDR3 is made up of 16 amino acids. Germline CDR1 reads SNHLY; CDR2 reads FYNNEI. Full variable domain (outside the CDR3, taken from reference TRBV2 and TRBJ2-5): EPEVTQTPSHQVTQMGQEVILRCVPISNHLYFYWYRQILGQKVEFLVSFYNNEISEKSEIFDDQFSVERPDGSNFTLKIRSTKLEDSAMYFCASTRGLAGIQETQYFGPGTRLLVL.

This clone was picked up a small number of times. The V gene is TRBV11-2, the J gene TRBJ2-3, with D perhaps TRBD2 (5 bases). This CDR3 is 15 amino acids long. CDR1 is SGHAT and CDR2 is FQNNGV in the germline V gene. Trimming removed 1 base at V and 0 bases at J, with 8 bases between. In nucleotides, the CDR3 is TGTGCCAGCAGCTTAGCGGACTGGAGCACAGATACGCAGTATTTT. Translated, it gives CASSLADWSTDTQYF.

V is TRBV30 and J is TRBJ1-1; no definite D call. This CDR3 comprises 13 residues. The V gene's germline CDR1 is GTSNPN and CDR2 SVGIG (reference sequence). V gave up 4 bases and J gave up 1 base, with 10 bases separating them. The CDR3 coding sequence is TGTGCCTGGACCGGTGGTCCGAACACTGAAGCTTTCTTT. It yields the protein CAWTGGPNTEAFF.

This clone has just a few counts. The CDR3 is CASSPGDPGANVLTF. The CDR3 bases are TGTGCCAGCAGCCCCGGGGATCCGGGGGCCAACGTCCTGACTTTC. V usage is TRBV11-2 and J usage is TRBJ2-6; D possibly corresponds to TRBD2 (5 bases). CDR1 SGHAT and CDR2 FQNNGV come from the germline V gene. The CDR3 is 15 residues long. V was trimmed by 5 bases and J by 4 bases, leaving 12 bases between them.

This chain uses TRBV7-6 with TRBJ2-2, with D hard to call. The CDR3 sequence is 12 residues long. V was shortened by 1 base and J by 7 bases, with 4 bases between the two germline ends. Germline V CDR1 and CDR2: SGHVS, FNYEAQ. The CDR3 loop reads CASSLDGGELFF. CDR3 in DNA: TGTGCCAGCAGCTTAGATGGCGGGGAGCTGTTTTTT.

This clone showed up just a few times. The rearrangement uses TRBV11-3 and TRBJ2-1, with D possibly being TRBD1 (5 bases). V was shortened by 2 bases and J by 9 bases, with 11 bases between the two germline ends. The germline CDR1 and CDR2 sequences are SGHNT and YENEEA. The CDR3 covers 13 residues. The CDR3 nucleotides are TGTGCCAGCAGCTTATCGCAGGGCAGTGAGCAGTTCTTC. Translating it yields CASSLSQGSEQFF.

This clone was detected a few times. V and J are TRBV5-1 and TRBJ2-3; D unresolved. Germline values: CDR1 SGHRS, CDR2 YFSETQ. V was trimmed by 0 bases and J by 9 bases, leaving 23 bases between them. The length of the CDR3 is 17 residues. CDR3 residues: CASSLAPSGSPLITQYF. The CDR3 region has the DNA TGCGCCAGCAGCTTGGCCCCTAGTGGGTCCCCGCTCATCACGCAGTATTTT.

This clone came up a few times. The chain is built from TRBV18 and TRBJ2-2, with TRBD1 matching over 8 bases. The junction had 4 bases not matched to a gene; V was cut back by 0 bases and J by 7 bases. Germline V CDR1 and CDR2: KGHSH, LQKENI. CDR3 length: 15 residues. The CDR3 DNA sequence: TGTGCCAGCTCACCACCGACAGGGGAAGGCGGGGAGCTGTTTTTT. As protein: CASSPPTGEGGELFF.

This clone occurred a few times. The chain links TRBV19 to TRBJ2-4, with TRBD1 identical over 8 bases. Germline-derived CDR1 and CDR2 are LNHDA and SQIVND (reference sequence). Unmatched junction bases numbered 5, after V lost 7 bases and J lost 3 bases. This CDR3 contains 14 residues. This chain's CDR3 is CASMGTGDKNIQYF. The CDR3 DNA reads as TGTGCCAGTATGGGGACAGGAGACAAAAACATTCAGTACTTC.

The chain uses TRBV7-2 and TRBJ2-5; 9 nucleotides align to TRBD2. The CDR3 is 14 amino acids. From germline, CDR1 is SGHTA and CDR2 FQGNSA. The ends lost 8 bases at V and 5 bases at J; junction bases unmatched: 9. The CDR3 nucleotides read TGTGCCAGCGGTCAGCGGCTAGCGGGGGAGACCCAGTACTTC. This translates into CASGQRLAGETQYF.

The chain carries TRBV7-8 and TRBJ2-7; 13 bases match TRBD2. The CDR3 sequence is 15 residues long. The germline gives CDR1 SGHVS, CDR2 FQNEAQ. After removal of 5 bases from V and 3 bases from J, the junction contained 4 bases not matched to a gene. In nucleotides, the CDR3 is TGTGCCAGCAGCCGGACTAGCGGGAGTCTCTACGAGCAGTACGTC. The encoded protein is CASSRTSGSLYEQYV.

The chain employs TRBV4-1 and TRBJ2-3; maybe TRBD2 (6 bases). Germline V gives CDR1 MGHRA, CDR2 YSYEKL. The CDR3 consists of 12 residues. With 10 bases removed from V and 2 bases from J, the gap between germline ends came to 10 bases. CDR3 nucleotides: TGCGCCACGGGGGAAATCACAGATACGCAGTATTTT. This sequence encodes CATGEITDTQYF.

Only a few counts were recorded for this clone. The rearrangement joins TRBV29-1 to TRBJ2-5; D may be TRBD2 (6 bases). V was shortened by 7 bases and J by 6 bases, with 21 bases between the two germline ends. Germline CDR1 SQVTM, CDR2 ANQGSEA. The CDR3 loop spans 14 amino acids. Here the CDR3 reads CSAGHLASGQTQYF. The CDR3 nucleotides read TGCAGCGCTGGGCACCTAGCGTCGGGACAGACCCAGTACTTC.

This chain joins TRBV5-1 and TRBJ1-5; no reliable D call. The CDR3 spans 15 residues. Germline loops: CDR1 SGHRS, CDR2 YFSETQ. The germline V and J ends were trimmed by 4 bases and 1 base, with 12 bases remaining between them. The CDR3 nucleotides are TGCGCCAGCAGCCCCGACGGGATGAGCAATCAGCCCCAGCATTTT. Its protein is CASSPDGMSNQPQHF.

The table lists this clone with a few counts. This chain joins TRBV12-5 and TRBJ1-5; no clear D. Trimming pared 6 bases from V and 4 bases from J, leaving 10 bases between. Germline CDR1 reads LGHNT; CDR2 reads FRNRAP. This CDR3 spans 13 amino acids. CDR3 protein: CASGPSLNQPQHF. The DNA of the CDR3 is TGTGCTAGTGGCCCCAGCCTGAATCAGCCCCAGCATTTT.

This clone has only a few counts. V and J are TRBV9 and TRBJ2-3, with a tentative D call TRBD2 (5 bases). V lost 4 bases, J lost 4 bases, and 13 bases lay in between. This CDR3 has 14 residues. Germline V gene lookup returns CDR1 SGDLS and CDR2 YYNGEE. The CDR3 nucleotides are TGTGCCAGCAGCCCCACCAGCGGCCCAGATACGCAGTATTTT. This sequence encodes CASSPTSGPDTQYF.

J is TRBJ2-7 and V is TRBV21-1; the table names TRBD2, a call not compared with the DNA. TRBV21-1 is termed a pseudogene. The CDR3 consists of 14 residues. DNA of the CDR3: TGTGCCAGCAGCCGACTAGCGGGATCCTACGAGCAGTACGTC. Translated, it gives CASSRLAGSYEQYV.

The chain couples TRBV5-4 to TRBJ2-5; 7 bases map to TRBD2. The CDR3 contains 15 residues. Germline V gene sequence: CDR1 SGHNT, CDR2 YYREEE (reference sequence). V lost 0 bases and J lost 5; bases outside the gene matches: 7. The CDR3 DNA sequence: TGTGCCAGCAGCTTGGGTGGGACTATGGGGGAGACCCAGTACTTC. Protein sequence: CASSLGGTMGETQYF.

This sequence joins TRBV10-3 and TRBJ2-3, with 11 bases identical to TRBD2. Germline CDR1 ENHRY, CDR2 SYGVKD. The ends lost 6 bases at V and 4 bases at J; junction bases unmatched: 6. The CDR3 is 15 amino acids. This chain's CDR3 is CAISLSGGAADTQYF. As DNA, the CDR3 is TGTGCCATCAGCCTTAGCGGGGGGGCCGCAGATACGCAGTATTTT.

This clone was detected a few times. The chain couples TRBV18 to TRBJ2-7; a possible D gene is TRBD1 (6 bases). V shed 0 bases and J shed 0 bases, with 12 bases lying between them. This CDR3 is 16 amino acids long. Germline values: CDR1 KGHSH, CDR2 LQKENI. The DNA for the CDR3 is TGTGCCAGCTCACCACCAGGGACATACTTCTCCTACGAGCAGTACTTC. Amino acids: CASSPPGTYFSYEQYF.

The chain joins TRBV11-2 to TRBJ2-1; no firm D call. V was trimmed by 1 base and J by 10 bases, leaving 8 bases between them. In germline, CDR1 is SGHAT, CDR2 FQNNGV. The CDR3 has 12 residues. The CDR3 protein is CASSLAGPEQFF. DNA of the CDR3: TGTGCCAGCAGCTTAGCGGGTCCAGAGCAGTTCTTC.

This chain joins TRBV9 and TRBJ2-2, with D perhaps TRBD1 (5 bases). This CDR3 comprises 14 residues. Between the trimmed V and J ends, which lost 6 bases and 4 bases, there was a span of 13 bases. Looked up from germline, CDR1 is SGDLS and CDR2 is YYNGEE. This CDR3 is CASIGAEATGELFF. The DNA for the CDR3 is TGTGCCAGCATAGGGGCAGAAGCCACCGGGGAGCTGTTTTTT.